The source of this T cell receptor (beta chain) is a study of cytomegalovirus exposure and HLA in healthy donors. The PCR employed 60 Vbeta primers together with 13 Jbeta primers. The table came from immunoSEQ multiplex PCR; TCRdb's copy has only in-frame clones and leaves some out. This sample has under 200,000 clones, with about 85% found just once. The CDR3 is made up of 15 amino acids. J lost 5 bases, V lost 5 bases, and 12 bases had no gene match. Germline assignment: CDR1 MNHEY and CDR2 SMNVEV (reference sequence). Sample: PBMCs. V gene TRBV27 combines with J gene TRBJ2-7; 7 bases match TRBD2. This clonotype was obtained from a male donor in good health and CMV-seropositive. CDR3 DNA: TGTGCCAGCAGTGCCTCACTAGCGCGACGGGACGAGCAGTACTTC. Protein: CASSASLARRDEQYF.